The next 15 T cell receptor beta chains were all read from a single sample in a study of blood T cell repertoires in COVID-19. The repertoire was sequenced with immunoSEQ multiplex PCR; TCRdb's copy has only in-frame clones and lacks some. The data hold 250,000 to 300,000 clones, with 89% observed a single time. Sequenced material: peripheral blood. Receptors originate from a woman aged 40 to 50 who had recovered from COVID-19.

The CDR3 nucleotides read TGTGCCAGCAGCTCCACACGGAGTAATAATGAAAAACTGTTTTTT. Its translation is CASSSTRSNNEKLFF. The chain links TRBV5-4 to TRBJ1-4; D is ambiguous. CDR1 is SGHNT and CDR2 is YYREEE in the germline V gene (reference sequence). V lost 3 bases, J lost 4 bases, and 13 bases lay in between. CDR3 size: 15 residues.

The chain has TRBV25-1 and TRBJ1-4, with a weak D call TRBD1 (5 bases). V gave up 1 base and J gave up 10 bases, with 16 bases separating them. Germline values: CDR1 MGHDK, CDR2 SYGVNS. The CDR3 spans 15 residues. DNA of the CDR3: TGTGCCAGCAGTGAATCTAGACAGCCCGATGGAAAACTGTTTTTT. Protein: CASSESRQPDGKLFF.

V is TRBV7-6 and J is TRBJ2-2; the D gene is possibly TRBD2 (5 bases). CDR1 and CDR2 (germline): SGHVS, FNYEAQ. The CDR3 extends over 16 amino acids. Trimming shortened V by 1 base and J by 4 bases, and 13 bases separated the two germline ends. The CDR3 here is CASSLEVNGVTGELFF. The CDR3 DNA sequence: TGTGCCAGCAGCTTAGAGGTTAACGGGGTCACCGGGGAGCTGTTTTTT. Looking up the rest from reference TRBV7-6 and TRBJ2-2 gives the full variable domain: GAGVSQSPRYKVTKRGQDVALRCDPISGHVSLYWYRQALGQGPEFLTYFNYEAQQDKSGLPNDRFSAERPEGSISTLTIQRTEQRDSAMYRCASSLEVNGVTGELFFGEGSRLTVL.

The rearrangement joins TRBV11-2 to TRBJ2-7, with D tentatively TRBD2 (7 bases). This CDR3 region has 12 residues. The V gene lost 8 bases and the J gene lost 5 bases, with 13 bases spanning the gap. Germline CDR1 is SGHAT and CDR2 is FQNNGV. CDR3 residues: CASAGGGDEQYF. CDR3 nucleotide sequence: TGTGCCAGCGCTGGCGGGGGCGACGAGCAGTACTTC.

This chain's CDR3 is CASSSGTANEKLFF. The CDR3 nucleotides are TGTGCCAGCTCCTCGGGGACAGCGAATGAAAAACTGTTTTTT. The chain is built from TRBV18 and TRBJ1-4, with 7 bases fitting TRBD1. Germline V CDR1 and CDR2: KGHSH, LQKENI. J gave up 5 bases and V 6 bases, and 6 bases lay outside the gene matches. CDR3 length: 14 amino acids.

On this clone itself: This sample also contains other DNA sequences that code for the same CDR3. The J gene is TRBJ2-1, the V gene TRBV14; D unresolved. V shed 4 bases and J shed 0 bases, with 10 bases lying between them. CDR1 SGHDN and CDR2 FVKESK come from the germline V gene. The CDR3 extends over 15 amino acids. The CDR3 spells CASSPRLNSYNEQFF. The CDR3 DNA is TGTGCCAGCAGCCCTAGGCTGAACTCCTACAATGAGCAGTTCTTC.

The V and J genes are TRBV27 and TRBJ2-7; maybe TRBD1 (6 bases). This CDR3 is built from 15 residues. The germline CDR1 and CDR2 sequences are MNHEY and SMNVEV (reference sequence). Trimming left V 2 bases short and J 2 bases short, with 13 bases between. The CDR3 coding sequence is TGTGCCAGCAGTTTAGGGGACACTGAGACCTACGAGCAGTACTTC. Protein: CASSLGDTETYEQYF.

The genes are TRBV27 and TRBJ2-7, with 8 bases matching TRBD1. V trimming: 3 bases; J trimming: 6 bases; junction bases outside the gene matches: 7. This CDR3 contains 14 residues. The V gene's germline CDR1 is MNHEY and CDR2 SMNVEV (reference sequence). The CDR3 nucleotides read TGTGCCAGCAGTTTCCAAGGACAGGGAAGCGAGCAGTACTTC. Its protein product is CASSFQGQGSEQYF.

The chain uses TRBV9 and TRBJ2-5, with D hard to call. Trimming stripped 0 bases from V and 1 base from J, with 10 bases between. The CDR3 length is 15 residues. Looked up from germline, CDR1 is SGDLS and CDR2 is YYNGEE. The CDR3 DNA is TGTGCCAGCAGCGTAGGTAGAACCCTCCAAGAGACCCAGTACTTC. Amino acid sequence: CASSVGRTLQETQYF.

The chain recombines TRBV4-1 with TRBJ2-3; possible D gene TRBD2, 6 bases. V lost 6 bases, J lost 1 base, and 14 bases lay in between. Germline CDR1 MGHRA, CDR2 YSYEKL. CDR3 length: 15 amino acids. CDR3 sequence reads: CASRSRGGGTDTQYF. The DNA for the CDR3 is TGCGCCAGCAGGTCGAGGGGCGGGGGCACAGATACGCAGTATTTT.

This chain links TRBV18 with TRBJ2-7; TRBD2 matches at 7 bases. CDR3 size: 15 residues. After removal of 0 bases from V and 0 bases from J, the junction contained 2 bases not matched to a gene. Per the germline V gene, CDR1 is KGHSH and CDR2 is LQKENI. The CDR3 bases are TGTGCCAGCTCACCACCGGGACTACCCTCCTACGAGCAGTACTTC. Its protein product is CASSPPGLPSYEQYF.

The chain employs TRBV18 and TRBJ2-1; 9 nucleotides match TRBD2. Trimming removed 3 bases from V and 4 bases from J; junction bases left unmatched: 19. The CDR3 length is 20 residues. The germline gives CDR1 KGHSH, CDR2 LQKENI. CDR3 bases: TGTGCCAGCTCACCCGGATCAAGCGGGAGGCACTTACGAGAGTACAATGAGCAGTTCTTC. Its translation is CASSPGSSGRHLREYNEQFF.

This sequence joins TRBV27 and TRBJ2-7; a possible D gene is TRBD2 (6 bases). V was clipped by 2 bases and J by 2 bases, with 10 bases between them. CDR1 is MNHEY, CDR2 SMNVEV, per germline (reference sequence). The CDR3 length is 14 residues. For the CDR3, the DNA is TGTGCCAGCAGTTTAGCAGCGGGTACCTACGAGCAGTACTTC. It translates to CASSLAAGTYEQYF.

This sequence joins TRBV7-6 and TRBJ2-1; a weak D match, TRBD2 (5 bases). Per germline, CDR1 SGHVS and CDR2 FNYEAQ. The CDR3 is 16 amino acids. V lost 5 bases and J 6 bases, leaving 20 bases between the germline ends. CDR3 sequence (DNA): TGTGCCAGCAGCGGACGACTAAAAGCACTGGGCAATGAGCAGTTCTTC. This translates into CASSGRLKALGNEQFF.

The chain combines TRBV27 with TRBJ1-4, with D perhaps TRBD1 (6 bases). The V end was cut by 8 bases, the J end by 4 bases, with 17 bases between. Germline V CDR1 and CDR2: MNHEY, SMNVEV (reference sequence). The CDR3 runs to 15 residues. This CDR3 reads CASQGSARDNEKLFF. CDR3 bases: TGTGCCAGCCAGGGGTCGGCGAGAGATAATGAAAAACTGTTTTTT.